What follows describes a single TCR beta chain. Antigen: not known. This record comes from a study of cytomegalovirus exposure and HLA in healthy donors. General study findings and limits: Earlier results showed most TCR beta V segments being productive about 90% or about 30% of the time. Whilst most TCR sequences proved rare, a subset of public TCRs occurred across many donors. Reports described diagnosis of cytomegalovirus status by the classifier as highly specific and sensitive.

The CDR3 consists of 16 residues. From germline, CDR1 is SGHTA and CDR2 FQGTGA. Trimming at V came to 5 bases and at J to 0 bases, leaving 8 bases not matched to a gene. The PCR made use of 60 Vbeta and 13 Jbeta primers. Profiled with immunoSEQ multiplex PCR; TCRdb holds only in-frame clones, not every one. The sample totals 100,000 to 150,000 clones. J is TRBJ2-7 and V is TRBV7-3; 9 bases align to TRBD1. What was sequenced was PBMCs. The clonotype originates from a man aged 25-45 years in good health and CMV-seronegative. CDR3 DNA: TGTGCCAGCAGCCCGAACGGACAGGGGAGCTCCTACGAGCAGTACTTC. Translation gives CASSPNGQGSSYEQYF.